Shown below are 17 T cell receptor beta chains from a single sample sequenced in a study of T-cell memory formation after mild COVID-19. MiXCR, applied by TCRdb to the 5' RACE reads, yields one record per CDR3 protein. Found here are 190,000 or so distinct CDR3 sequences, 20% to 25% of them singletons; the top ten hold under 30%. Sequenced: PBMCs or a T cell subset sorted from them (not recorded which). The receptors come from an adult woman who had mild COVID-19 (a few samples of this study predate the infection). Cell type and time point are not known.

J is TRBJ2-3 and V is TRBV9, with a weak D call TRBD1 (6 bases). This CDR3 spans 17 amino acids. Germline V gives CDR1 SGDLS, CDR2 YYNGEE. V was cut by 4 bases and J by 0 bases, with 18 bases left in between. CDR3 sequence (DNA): TGTGCCAGCAGCTTCCAACAGGGCCTCTCTAGCACAGATACGCAGTATTTT. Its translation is CASSFQQGLSSTDTQYF.

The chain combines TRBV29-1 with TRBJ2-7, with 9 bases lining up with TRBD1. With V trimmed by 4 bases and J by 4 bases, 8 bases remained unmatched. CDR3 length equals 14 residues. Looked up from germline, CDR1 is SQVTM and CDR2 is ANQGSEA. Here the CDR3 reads CSVVSTGGMYEQYF. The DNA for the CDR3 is TGCAGCGTTGTTTCGACAGGGGGTATGTACGAGCAGTACTTC.

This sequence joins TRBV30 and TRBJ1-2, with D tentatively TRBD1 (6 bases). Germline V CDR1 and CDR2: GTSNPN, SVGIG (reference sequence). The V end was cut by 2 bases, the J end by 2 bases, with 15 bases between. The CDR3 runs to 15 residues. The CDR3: CAWSLPGHRNYGYTF. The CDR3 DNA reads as TGTGCCTGGAGTTTACCGGGACACCGAAACTATGGCTACACCTTC.

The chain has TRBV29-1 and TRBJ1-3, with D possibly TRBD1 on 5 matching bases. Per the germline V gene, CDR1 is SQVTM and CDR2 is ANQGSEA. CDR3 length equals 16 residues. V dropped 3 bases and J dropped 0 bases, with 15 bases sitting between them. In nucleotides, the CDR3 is TGCAGCGTTGATCCATATGACAGCCGCTCTGGAAACACCATATATTTT. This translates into CSVDPYDSRSGNTIYF.

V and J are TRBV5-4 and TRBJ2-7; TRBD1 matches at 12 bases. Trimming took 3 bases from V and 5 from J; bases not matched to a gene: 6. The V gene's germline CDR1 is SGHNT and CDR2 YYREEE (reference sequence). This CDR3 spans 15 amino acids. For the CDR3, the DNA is TGTGCCAGCAGCTCGTGGGACAGGGGGCAAGACGAGCAGTACTTC. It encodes CASSSWDRGQDEQYF.

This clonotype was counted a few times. CDR3 in amino acids: CASTHNGGYADTEAFF. CDR3 DNA sequence: TGCGCCAGCACCCATAATGGGGGGTATGCGGACACTGAAGCTTTCTTT. This rearrangement joins TRBV5-1 to TRBJ1-1, with a tentative D call TRBD1 (5 bases). Trimming took 6 bases from V and 3 from J, leaving 21 bases between them. The CDR3 loop spans 16 amino acids. Germline-derived CDR1 and CDR2 are SGHRS and YFSETQ.

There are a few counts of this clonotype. The CDR3 loop is CATSDFSRTQYF. CDR3 sequence (DNA): TGTGCCACCAGTGATTTCTCTCGTACGCAGTATTTT. The chain recombines TRBV24-1 with TRBJ2-3; D remains ambiguous. Trimming left V 1 base short and J 8 bases short, with 6 bases between. Germline lookup yields CDR1 KGHDR and CDR2 SFDVKD. This CDR3 has 12 amino acids.

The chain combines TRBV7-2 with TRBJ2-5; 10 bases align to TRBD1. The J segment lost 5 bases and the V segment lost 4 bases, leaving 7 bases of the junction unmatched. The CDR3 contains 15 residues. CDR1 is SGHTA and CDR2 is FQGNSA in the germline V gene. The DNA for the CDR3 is TGTGCCAGCAGCTCCGGACAGGGGGTCACGGAGACCCAGTACTTC. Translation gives CASSSGQGVTETQYF.

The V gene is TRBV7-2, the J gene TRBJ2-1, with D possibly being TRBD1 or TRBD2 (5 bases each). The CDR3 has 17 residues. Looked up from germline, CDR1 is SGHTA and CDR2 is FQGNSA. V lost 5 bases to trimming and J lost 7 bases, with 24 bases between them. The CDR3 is CASSPRGQGLRDNEQFF. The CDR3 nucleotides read TGTGCCAGCAGCCCTCGGGGCCAGGGCCTTAGAGATAATGAGCAGTTCTTC.

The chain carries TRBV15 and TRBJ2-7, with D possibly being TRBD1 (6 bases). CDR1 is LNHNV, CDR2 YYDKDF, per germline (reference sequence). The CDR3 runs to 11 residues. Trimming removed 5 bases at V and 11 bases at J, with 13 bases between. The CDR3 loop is CATSGGHGEYF. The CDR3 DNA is TGTGCCACCAGCGGGGGACACGGCGAGTACTTC.

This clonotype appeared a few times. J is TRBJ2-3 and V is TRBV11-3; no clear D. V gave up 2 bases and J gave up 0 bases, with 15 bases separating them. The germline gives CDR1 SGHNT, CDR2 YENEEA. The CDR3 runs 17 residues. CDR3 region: CASSLSVDTPSTDTQYF. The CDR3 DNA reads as TGTGCCAGCAGCTTAAGTGTCGACACCCCGAGCACAGATACGCAGTATTTT.

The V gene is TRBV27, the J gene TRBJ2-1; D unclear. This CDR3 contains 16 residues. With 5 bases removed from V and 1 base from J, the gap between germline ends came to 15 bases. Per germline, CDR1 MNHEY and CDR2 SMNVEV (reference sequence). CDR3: CASSPRSPRSYNEQFF. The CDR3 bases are TGTGCCAGCAGTCCCCGAAGCCCCAGGTCCTACAATGAGCAGTTCTTC.

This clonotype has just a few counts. Written as DNA, the CDR3 is TGTGCCACCAGCAGGGGGACTTTCTACAATGAGCAGTTCTTC. Amino acid sequence: CATSRGTFYNEQFF. The V call is TRBV15, the J call TRBJ2-1; the D gene is possibly TRBD2 (6 bases). Trimming stripped 3 bases from V and 3 bases from J, with 9 bases between. The length of the CDR3 is 14 residues. Germline CDR1 is LNHNV and CDR2 is YYDKDF (reference sequence).

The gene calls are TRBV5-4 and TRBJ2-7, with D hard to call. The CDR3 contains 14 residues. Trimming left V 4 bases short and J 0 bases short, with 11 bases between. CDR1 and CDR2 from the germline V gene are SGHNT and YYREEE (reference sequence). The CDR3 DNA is TGTGCCAGCAGCCCCACGGACCCCTCCTACGAGCAGTACTTC. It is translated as CASSPTDPSYEQYF.

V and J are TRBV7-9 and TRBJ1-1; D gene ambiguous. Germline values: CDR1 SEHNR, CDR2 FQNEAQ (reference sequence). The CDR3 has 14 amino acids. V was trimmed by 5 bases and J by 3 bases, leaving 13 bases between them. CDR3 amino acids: CASSLGSGYTEAFF. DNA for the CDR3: TGTGCCAGCAGCCTTGGGAGCGGCTACACTGAAGCTTTCTTT. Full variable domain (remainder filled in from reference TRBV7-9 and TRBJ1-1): DTGVSQNPRHKITKRGQNVTFRCDPISEHNRLYWYRQTLGQGPEFLTYFQNEAQLEKSRLLSDRFSAERPKGSFSTLEIQRTEQGDSAMYLCASSLGSGYTEAFFGQGTRLTVV.

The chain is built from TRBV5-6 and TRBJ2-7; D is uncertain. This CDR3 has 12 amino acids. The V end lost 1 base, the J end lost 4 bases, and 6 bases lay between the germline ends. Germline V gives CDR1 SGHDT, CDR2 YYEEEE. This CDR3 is CASSLISYEQYF. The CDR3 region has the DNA TGTGCCAGCAGCTTGATTTCTTACGAGCAGTACTTC.

The CDR3 is CAWSWGKDPFF. For the CDR3, the DNA is TGTGCCTGGAGTTGGGGCAAGGACCCTTTCTTT. The chain employs TRBV30 and TRBJ1-1; tentatively, D is TRBD1 (5 bases). The CDR3 is made up of 11 amino acids. Trimming took 2 bases from V and 12 from J, leaving 13 bases between them. Germline CDR1 reads GTSNPN; CDR2 reads SVGIG (reference sequence).